The present entry profiles one T cell receptor beta chain with its context. Some clones are missing from TCRdb's copy, which holds only in-frame ones; the method was immunoSEQ multiplex PCR. The sample records around 62,000 clones, approximately 85% being singletons. Germline values: CDR1 WSHSY, CDR2 SAAADI. The V and J ends lost 6 bases and 7 bases, in that order; junction bases with no gene match: 4. The CDR3 consists of 13 residues. The source of the sample is a study of blood T cell repertoires in COVID-19. The V call is TRBV10-2, the J call TRBJ1-4; TRBD1 aligns across 8 bases. The TCR was taken from a woman aged 60-75 years with COVID-19, enrolled during active disease. Material for sequencing was peripheral blood. CDR3 DNA sequence: TGCGCCAGCAGATCAGGGGGCACTGAAAAACTGTTTTTT. Its translation: CASRSGGTEKLFF.